These 8 T cell receptor beta chains were sequenced from one sample in a study of radiotherapy plus CTLA-4 blockade in lung cancer. Clones were read by immunoSEQ multiplex PCR, and TCRdb kept only the in-frame ones, dropping some. The table shows about 57,000 clones, with under 80% occurring only once. This material consisted of peripheral blood, taken from a patient treated with radiotherapy plus ipilimumab. The receptors stem from a human donor with non-small cell lung cancer who had a complete response to radiotherapy plus ipilimumab.

CDR3 DNA sequence: TGCGCCAGCAGCTTGGCATACACAGGGGTGAACACTGAAGCTTTCTTT. Amino acids: CASSLAYTGVNTEAFF. This chain connects TRBV5-1 to TRBJ1-1, with 7 bases matching TRBD1. V trimming: 0 bases; J trimming: 0 bases; junction bases outside the gene matches: 5. Germline CDR1 SGHRS, CDR2 YFSETQ. The CDR3 extends over 16 amino acids.

The J gene is TRBJ2-6, the V gene TRBV11-2; a weak D match, TRBD1 (6 bases). The germline V and J ends were trimmed by 5 bases and 4 bases, with 12 bases remaining between them. This CDR3 spans 15 amino acids. Per germline, CDR1 SGHAT and CDR2 FQNNGV. The CDR3 nucleotides are TGTGCCAGCAGCCTTACAGGGACCGGGGCCAACGTCCTGACTTTC. Translation: CASSLTGTGANVLTF.

J is TRBJ2-7 and V is TRBV6-1, with no clear D. Germline V lookup: CDR1 MNHNS, CDR2 SASEGT. V lost 3 bases to trimming and J lost 4 bases, with 13 bases between them. The CDR3 is made up of 14 amino acids. This chain's CDR3 is CASSDFQVRYEQYV. CDR3 sequence (DNA): TGTGCCAGCAGTGATTTTCAGGTCAGATACGAGCAGTACGTC.

The V call is TRBV6-6, the J call TRBJ1-4, with D perhaps TRBD1 (5 bases). V shed 8 bases and J shed 8 bases, with 15 bases lying between them. The CDR3 totals 13 residues. CDR1 is MNHNY and CDR2 is SVGAGI in the germline V gene (reference sequence). The CDR3, as DNA: TGTGCCAGCGGGTTTGGGGCAATGGAAAAACTGTTTTTT. Translating gives CASGFGAMEKLFF.

The chain recombines TRBV5-4 with TRBJ1-1, with 8 bases aligning to TRBD1. This CDR3 spans 15 amino acids. The junction had 12 bases not matched to a gene; V was cut back by 4 bases and J by 7 bases. Per germline, CDR1 SGHNT and CDR2 YYREEE (reference sequence). Written as DNA, the CDR3 is TGTGCCAGCAGCCCCAGCCGGACAGGGATGAGTGAAGCTTTCTTT. It yields the protein CASSPSRTGMSEAFF. The whole variable domain, remainder taken from reference TRBV5-4 and TRBJ1-1, is ETGVTQSPTHLIKTRGQQVTLRCSSQSGHNTVSWYQQALGQGPQFIFQYYREEENGRGNFPPRFSGLQFPNYSSELNVNALELDDSALYLCASSPSRTGMSEAFFGQGTRLTVV.

This clone has only a few counts. The chain links TRBV6-6 to TRBJ1-1, with 9 bases identical to TRBD1. This CDR3 contains 16 residues. Germline loops: CDR1 MNHNY, CDR2 SVGAGI (reference sequence). V shed 4 bases, J shed 0 bases, and the junction held 6 bases outside the gene matches. CDR3 residues: CASSSRQGVVNTEAFF. The CDR3 DNA follows: TGTGCCAGCAGTTCACGACAGGGGGTGGTGAACACTGAAGCTTTCTTT.

Here the CDR3 reads CASSYSTGTYEQYF. Written as DNA, the CDR3 is TGTGCCAGCAGTTACTCGACAGGCACCTACGAGCAGTACTTC. The chain combines TRBV6-5 with TRBJ2-5, with D possibly TRBD1 on 6 matching bases. TRBJ2-7 explains the end of the DNA better; the J call may be wrong. This CDR3 has 14 residues. CDR1 and CDR2 (germline): MNHEY, SVGAGI.

V gene TRBV10-3 combines with J gene TRBJ2-3; no reliable D call. Per the germline V gene, CDR1 is ENHRY and CDR2 is SYGVKD. This CDR3 is 13 amino acids long. V was shortened by 7 bases and J by 3 bases, with 11 bases between the two germline ends. The CDR3 sequence: CAITETGTDTQYF. DNA of the CDR3: TGTGCCATCACCGAGACTGGTACAGATACGCAGTATTTT.